This entry lists 32 T cell receptor beta chains sequenced from one sample in a study of early T cells in non-severe SARS-CoV-2 infection. TCRdb used MiXCR to reprocess the 5' RACE reads, holding one entry per CDR3 protein. The table shows more than 45,000 distinct CDR3 sequences, with roughly 12% occurring only once. The sequenced sample consisted of whole blood. These receptors came from an adult who was a healthcare worker with PCR-confirmed SARS-CoV-2 infection or an uninfected control (not recorded which).

The chain uses TRBV19 and TRBJ2-4; the D gene is possibly TRBD1 (5 bases). The CDR3 is made up of 16 amino acids. V was cut by 6 bases and J by 1 base, with 16 bases left in between. CDR1 LNHDA and CDR2 SQIVND come from the germline V gene (reference sequence). The CDR3 sequence: CASSDQGRVAKNIQYF. CDR3 nucleotides: TGTGCCAGTAGCGACCAGGGAAGAGTGGCCAAAAACATTCAGTACTTC.

This clonotype showed up just a few times. The CDR3 spells CASSQDGIGTGREQYF. DNA for the CDR3: TGTGCCAGCAGCCAAGATGGGATTGGGACAGGGCGCGAGCAGTACTTC. V usage is TRBV3-1 and J usage is TRBJ2-7; 9 nucleotides align to TRBD1. V trimming: 0 bases; J trimming: 6 bases; junction bases outside the gene matches: 9. This CDR3 spans 16 amino acids. CDR1 is LGHDT and CDR2 is YNNKEL in the germline V gene (reference sequence).

There are many counts of this clonotype. The CDR3 spells CASKRGPGYEQYF. In DNA, the CDR3 is TGTGCCAGCAAGCGGGGGCCCGGGTACGAGCAGTACTTC. The chain couples TRBV28 to TRBJ2-7; 8 nucleotides line up with TRBD2. The junction had 6 bases not matched to a gene; V was cut back by 7 bases and J by 4 bases. Germline V gene data show CDR1 as MDHEN and CDR2 as SYDVKM. This CDR3 has 13 amino acids.

This clonotype was detected a few times. The CDR3 here is CASSFQFIEAFF. The CDR3 region has the DNA TGTGCCAGCAGTTTCCAGTTCATTGAAGCTTTCTTT. V is TRBV28 and J is TRBJ1-1; D gene ambiguous. Germline V lookup: CDR1 MDHEN, CDR2 SYDVKM. The V and J ends lost 3 bases and 7 bases respectively, with 9 bases between them. The CDR3 has 12 amino acids.

This clonotype was detected only a few times. The CDR3 bases are TGTGCCAGCGTGCCGGACAGGGCCTCGACAGATACGCAGTATTTT. Translating gives CASVPDRASTDTQYF. This chain connects TRBV6-1 to TRBJ2-3, with 8 bases fitting TRBD1. V lost 8 bases to trimming and J lost 3 bases; unmatched junction nucleotides: 10. CDR1 is MNHNS and CDR2 is SASEGT in the germline V gene. The CDR3 length is 15 residues.

This clonotype appeared a few times. The chain carries TRBV10-3 and TRBJ2-7, with TRBD1 matching 8 bases. V gave up 4 bases and J gave up 0 bases; unmatched junction bases: 5. Germline-derived CDR1 and CDR2 are ENHRY and SYGVKD. The length of the CDR3 is 15 residues. The CDR3 spells CAISGQGAISYEQYF. The DNA of the CDR3 is TGTGCCATCAGTGGCCAGGGGGCCATCTCCTACGAGCAGTACTTC.

The rearrangement links TRBV11-2 to TRBJ2-7; D unresolved. Germline V gives CDR1 SGHAT, CDR2 FQNNGV. Trimming cost V 1 base and J 3 bases, with 4 bases left between them. CDR3 size: 12 residues. The CDR3 DNA is TGTGCCAGCAGCTTAGTGATCTACGAGCAGTACTTC. This gives the protein CASSLVIYEQYF.

This clonotype is judged large. V is TRBV20-1 and J is TRBJ2-1; 9 bases are shared with TRBD2. J gave up 6 bases and V 5 bases, and 8 bases lay outside the gene matches. The CDR3 contains 14 residues. CDR1 and CDR2 from the germline V gene are DFQATT and SNEGSKA (reference sequence). The CDR3: CSAPRGGLSNEQFF. As DNA, the CDR3 is TGCAGTGCTCCGCGGGGGGGCTTAAGCAATGAGCAGTTCTTC.

This clonotype was detected many times. The CDR3 DNA is TGTGCCAGCAGCTTAGCCCCATCCTCCTACGAGCAGTACTTC. Its translation: CASSLAPSSYEQYF. V and J are TRBV11-2 and TRBJ2-7; no firm D call. The CDR3 totals 14 residues. Germline CDR1 reads SGHAT; CDR2 reads FQNNGV. V shed 1 base and J shed 0 bases, with 7 bases lying between them.

The genes are TRBV11-2 and TRBJ2-2; D call uncertain. This CDR3 is built from 15 residues. V lost 2 bases and J 0 bases, leaving 7 bases between the germline ends. CDR1 is SGHAT, CDR2 FQNNGV, per germline. CDR3 in amino acids: CASSLHATNTGELFF. The CDR3 nucleotides read TGTGCCAGCAGCTTACACGCAACGAACACCGGGGAGCTGTTTTTT. Looking up the rest from reference TRBV11-2 and TRBJ2-2 gives the full variable domain: EAGVAQSPRYKIIEKRQSVAFWCNPISGHATLYWYQQILGQGPKLLIQFQNNGVVDDSQLPKDRFSAERLKGVDSTLKIQPAKLEDSAVYLCASSLHATNTGELFFGEGSRLTVL.

CDR3 DNA: TGTGCCAGCAACCTTGAGTCGAGCCTCGAGCAGTTCTTC. Encoded protein: CASNLESSLEQFF. The rearrangement joins TRBV2 to TRBJ2-1, with D uncertain. The germline V and J ends were trimmed by 7 bases and 10 bases, with 17 bases remaining between them. Germline V gene sequence: CDR1 SNHLY, CDR2 FYNNEI. The CDR3 spans 13 residues.

The chain is built from TRBV4-1 and TRBJ2-7; TRBD2 matches 9 bases. The J segment lost 2 bases and the V segment lost 0 bases, leaving 2 bases of the junction unmatched. The CDR3 totals 15 residues. Germline V gene data show CDR1 as MGHRA and CDR2 as YSYEKL. The CDR3 DNA follows: TGCGCCAGCAGCCAAGAGGCGGGAGGGCCCTACGAGCAGTACTTC. Its translation is CASSQEAGGPYEQYF.

The chain recombines TRBV6-2 or TRBV6-3 with TRBJ2-2; no reliable D call. The CDR3 is made up of 14 amino acids. The V gene's germline CDR1 is MNHEY and CDR2 SVGEGT. Trimming shortened V by 4 bases and J by 0 bases, and 6 bases separated the two germline ends. The CDR3 DNA sequence: TGTGCCAGCAGTTCTTATACGAACACCGGGGAGCTGTTTTTT. Translation gives CASSSYTNTGELFF.

This clonotype was observed a handful of times. V is TRBV9 and J is TRBJ2-7; TRBD2 might be the D (6 bases). The germline V gene has CDR1 SGDLS and CDR2 YYNGEE. V lost 4 bases, J lost 0 bases, and 11 bases lay in between. The CDR3 consists of 14 residues. This chain's CDR3 is CASSPLGSSYEQYF. In nucleotides, the CDR3 is TGTGCCAGCAGCCCCCTCGGGAGCTCCTACGAGCAGTACTTC.

This clonotype was seen repeatedly, ten times or more. This chain uses TRBV28 with TRBJ1-2; 7 nucleotides line up with TRBD1. Germline trimming cut 4 bases from V and 2 bases from J; bases unmatched to any gene: 4. CDR3 length: 14 amino acids. Germline V gene data show CDR1 as MDHEN and CDR2 as SYDVKM. In nucleotides, the CDR3 is TGTGCCAGCAGTTATCCGGGACAGAACTATGGCTACACCTTC. Its protein is CASSYPGQNYGYTF.

This clonotype was counted a few times. The V and J genes are TRBV29-1 and TRBJ1-3, with no clear D. The V gene lost 4 bases and the J gene lost 0 bases, with 7 bases spanning the gap. This CDR3 is built from 13 residues. Germline CDR1 SQVTM, CDR2 ANQGSEA. For the CDR3, the DNA is TGCAGCGTTGGGGCCAACTCTGGAAACACCATATATTTT. Its protein is CSVGANSGNTIYF. The full variable domain, in which reference TRBV29-1 and TRBJ1-3 provide the parts outside the CDR3, is SAVISQKPSRDICQRGTSLTIQCQVDSQVTMMFWYRQQPGQSLTLIATANQGSEATYESGFVIDKFPISRPNLTFSTLTVSNMSPEDSSIYLCSVGANSGNTIYFGEGSWLTVV.

This clonotype came up a few times. This chain uses TRBV19 with TRBJ2-4; tentative D call: TRBD2 (6 bases). The CDR3 runs 18 residues. V shed 7 bases and J shed 0 bases, with 22 bases lying between them. Germline lookup yields CDR1 LNHDA and CDR2 SQIVND (reference sequence). The CDR3 loop is CASKKFGGDARAKNIQYF. CDR3 DNA: TGTGCCAGTAAAAAATTCGGAGGGGACGCACGAGCCAAAAACATTCAGTACTTC.

This clonotype was observed at least ten times. The gene calls are TRBV10-3 and TRBJ1-5, with D perhaps matching TRBD1 (5 bases). Trimming took 3 bases from V and 9 from J, leaving 15 bases between them. The CDR3 covers 14 residues. Germline loops: CDR1 ENHRY, CDR2 SYGVKD. The CDR3 coding sequence is TGTGCCATCAGTGACGGGACGAACGCCGGGCCCCAGCATTTT. Translated, it gives CAISDGTNAGPQHF.

The chain joins TRBV5-1 to TRBJ2-5, with TRBD2 matching over 9 bases. This CDR3 comprises 15 residues. Per the germline V gene, CDR1 is SGHRS and CDR2 is YFSETQ. After removal of 4 bases from V and 5 bases from J, the junction contained 9 bases not matched to a gene. The CDR3 spells CASSPPGLAGETQYF. CDR3 in DNA: TGCGCCAGCAGCCCCCCGGGACTAGCAGGGGAGACCCAGTACTTC.

The rearrangement uses TRBV19 and TRBJ2-6; D unresolved. V lost 1 base and J lost 0, with 4 bases in between. This CDR3 region has 15 residues. Germline V CDR1 and CDR2: LNHDA, SQIVND (reference sequence). The CDR3, as DNA: TGTGCCAGTAGTATAGGGCACTCTGGGGCCAACGTCCTGACTTTC. Its translation is CASSIGHSGANVLTF.

In this sample, this clonotype turned up a few times. The V and J genes are TRBV11-2 and TRBJ2-2; D gene ambiguous. V gave up 5 bases and J gave up 6 bases, with 10 bases separating them. CDR1 is SGHAT and CDR2 is FQNNGV in the germline V gene. This CDR3 has 13 amino acids. The CDR3 region has the DNA TGTGCCAGCAGCAGAAGTTGGTCCGGGGAGCTGTTTTTT. Residues: CASSRSWSGELFF.

The V gene is TRBV4-2, the J gene TRBJ2-3; a possible D gene is TRBD2 (5 bases). In germline, CDR1 is LGHNA, CDR2 YNFKEQ. The CDR3 extends over 15 amino acids. Trimming took off 1 base at V and 1 base at J, with 9 bases between the two ends. The DNA for the CDR3 is TGTGCCAGCAGCCAAGCGGCGCGGGGCACAGATACGCAGTATTTT. Its protein is CASSQAARGTDTQYF.

The chain couples TRBV20-1 to TRBJ2-3, with D perhaps TRBD2 (6 bases). V was shortened by 3 bases and J by 5 bases, with 27 bases between the two germline ends. The length of the CDR3 is 18 residues. Germline CDR1 and CDR2: DFQATT and SNEGSKA (reference sequence). The CDR3 reads CSARGLGGGSGGGDTQYF. For the CDR3, the DNA is TGCAGTGCTAGGGGGTTGGGTGGTGGTAGCGGAGGAGGAGATACGCAGTATTTT.

The chain joins TRBV20-1 to TRBJ2-1, with D perhaps matching TRBD2 (6 bases). Trimming removed 4 bases from V and 9 bases from J, with 19 bases in between. Germline values: CDR1 DFQATT, CDR2 SNEGSKA (reference sequence). The CDR3 sequence is 14 residues long. The CDR3, as DNA: TGCAGTGCTAAACCCTACCGGGGGAGCCCTGAGCAGTTCTTC. Translating gives CSAKPYRGSPEQFF.

This clonotype was detected only a few times. V and J are TRBV6-5 and TRBJ1-4; D not certain. Per germline, CDR1 MNHEY and CDR2 SVGAGI. V was shortened by 9 bases and J by 7 bases, with 9 bases between the two germline ends. This CDR3 is 11 amino acids long. The CDR3 nucleotides are TGTGCCAGTGGGTTCGGTGAAAAACTGTTTTTT. Protein product: CASGFGEKLFF.

This clonotype was recorded at least ten times. The chain carries TRBV28 and TRBJ2-7, with D perhaps TRBD2 (5 bases). There are 13 residues in the CDR3. V lost 5 bases to trimming and J lost 3 bases, with 11 bases between them. Germline V gives CDR1 MDHEN, CDR2 SYDVKM. CDR3: CASSLRGSYEQYF. The CDR3 nucleotides are TGTGCCAGCAGTCTACGGGGAAGCTACGAGCAGTACTTC.

The rearrangement joins TRBV6-5 to TRBJ2-3, with D unresolved. There are 14 residues in the CDR3. The V end was cut by 6 bases, the J end by 4 bases, with 14 bases between. The germline V gene has CDR1 MNHEY and CDR2 SVGAGI. Here the CDR3 DNA reads TGTGCCAGCAGAGCGACCTTTTGGGCAGATACGCAGTATTTT. It yields the protein CASRATFWADTQYF.

This clonotype was seen a few times. The chain joins TRBV6-1 to TRBJ2-4; D gene unclear. This CDR3 has 15 amino acids. The germline V gene has CDR1 MNHNS and CDR2 SASEGT. The V end lost 3 bases, the J end lost 6 bases, and 15 bases lay between the germline ends. CDR3 bases: TGTGCCAGCAGTGACGTACATCGTCTATTAAACATTCAGTACTTC. Translation gives CASSDVHRLLNIQYF.

This clonotype was observed a few times. This chain joins TRBV11-2 and TRBJ1-2, with 10 bases identical to TRBD1. This CDR3 contains 15 residues. V was pared by 6 bases and J by 6 bases, with 10 bases of the junction left unmatched. In germline, CDR1 is SGHAT, CDR2 FQNNGV. The CDR3 DNA follows: TGTGCCAGCAGTATCCTCGGACAGGGGGGAGATGGCTACACCTTC. Encoded protein: CASSILGQGGDGYTF. The variable domain in full, with the rest retrieved from reference TRBV11-2 and TRBJ1-2, is EAGVAQSPRYKIIEKRQSVAFWCNPISGHATLYWYQQILGQGPKLLIQFQNNGVVDDSQLPKDRFSAERLKGVDSTLKIQPAKLEDSAVYLCASSILGQGGDGYTFGSGTRLTVV.

The rearrangement uses TRBV28 and TRBJ1-1, with TRBD1 identical over 8 bases. The germline V gene has CDR1 MDHEN and CDR2 SYDVKM. This CDR3 has 12 amino acids. J was trimmed by 5 bases and V by 5 bases; bases with no gene match: 1. The CDR3 sequence: CASSTGGTEAFF. For the CDR3, the DNA is TGTGCCAGCAGTACAGGGGGAACTGAAGCTTTCTTT.

This clonotype was detected ten times or more. This chain links TRBV6-5 with TRBJ2-7; 11 nucleotides agree with TRBD1. From germline, CDR1 is MNHEY and CDR2 SVGAGI. With 0 bases clipped from V and 4 bases from J, the junction kept 2 bases outside the gene matches. CDR3 size: 15 residues. The CDR3 reads CASSYSGTGGYEQYF. The CDR3 DNA sequence: TGTGCCAGCAGTTACTCAGGGACAGGGGGGTACGAGCAGTACTTC.

The J gene is TRBJ2-6, the V gene TRBV10-2; D remains unclear. Trimming took 8 bases from V and 1 from J, leaving 6 bases between them. The CDR3 is 13 residues long. Germline CDR1 and CDR2: WSHSY and SAAADI. This chain's CDR3 is CASGLSGANVLTF. The CDR3 coding sequence is TGCGCCAGCGGATTATCTGGGGCCAACGTCCTGACTTTC.